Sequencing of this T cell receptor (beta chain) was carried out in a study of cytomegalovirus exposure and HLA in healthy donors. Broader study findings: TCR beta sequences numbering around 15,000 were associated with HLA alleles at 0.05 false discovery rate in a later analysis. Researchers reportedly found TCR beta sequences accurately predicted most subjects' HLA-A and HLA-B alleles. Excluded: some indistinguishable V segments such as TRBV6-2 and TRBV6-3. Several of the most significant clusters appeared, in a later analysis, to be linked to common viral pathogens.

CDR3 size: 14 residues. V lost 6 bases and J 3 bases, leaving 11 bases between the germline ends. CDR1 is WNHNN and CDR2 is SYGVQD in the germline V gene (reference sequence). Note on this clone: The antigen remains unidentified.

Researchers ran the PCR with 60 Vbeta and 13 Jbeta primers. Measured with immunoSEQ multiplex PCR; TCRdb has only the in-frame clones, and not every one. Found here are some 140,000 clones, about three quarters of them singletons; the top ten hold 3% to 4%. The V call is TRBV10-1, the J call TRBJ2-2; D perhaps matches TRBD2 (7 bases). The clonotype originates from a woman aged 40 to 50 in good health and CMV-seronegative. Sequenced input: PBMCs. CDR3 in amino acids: CASRGGLDTGELFF. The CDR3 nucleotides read TGCGCCAGCAGGGGGGGGCTCGACACCGGGGAGCTGTTTTTT.